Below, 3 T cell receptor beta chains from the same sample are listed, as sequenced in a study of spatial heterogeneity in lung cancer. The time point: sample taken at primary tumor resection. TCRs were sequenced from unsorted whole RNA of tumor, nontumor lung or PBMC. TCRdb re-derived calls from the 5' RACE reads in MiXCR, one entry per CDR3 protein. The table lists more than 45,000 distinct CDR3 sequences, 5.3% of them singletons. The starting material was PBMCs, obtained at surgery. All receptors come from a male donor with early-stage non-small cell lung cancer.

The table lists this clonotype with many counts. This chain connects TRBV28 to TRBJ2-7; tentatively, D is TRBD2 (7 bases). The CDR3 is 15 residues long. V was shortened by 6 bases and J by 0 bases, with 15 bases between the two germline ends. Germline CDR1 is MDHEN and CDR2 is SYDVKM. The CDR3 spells CASSRAGALSYEQYF. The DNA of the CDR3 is TGTGCCAGCAGCCGGGCGGGGGCCCTCTCCTACGAGCAGTACTTC.

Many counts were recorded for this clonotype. CDR3 nucleotides: TGTGCCAGCAGCGCATGGGGGCTCAATCAGCCCCAGCATTTT. Protein: CASSAWGLNQPQHF. The V call is TRBV9, the J call TRBJ1-5, with a possible D match to TRBD1 (6 bases). V gave up 3 bases and J gave up 3 bases, with 10 bases separating them. Germline V gene sequence: CDR1 SGDLS, CDR2 YYNGEE. The CDR3 is made up of 14 amino acids. Full variable domain (remainder filled in from reference TRBV9 and TRBJ1-5): DSGVTQTPKHLITATGQRVTLRCSPRSGDLSVYWYQQSLDQGLQFLIQYYNGEERAKGNILERFSAQQFPDLHSELNLSSLELGDSALYFCASSAWGLNQPQHFGDGTRLSIL.

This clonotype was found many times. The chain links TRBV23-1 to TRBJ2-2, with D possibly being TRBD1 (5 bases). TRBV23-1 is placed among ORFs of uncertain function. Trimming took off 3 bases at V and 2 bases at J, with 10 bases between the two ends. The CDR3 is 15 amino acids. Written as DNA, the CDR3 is TGCGCCAGCAGTCACCCGACAGAAAACACCGGGGAGCTGTTTTTT. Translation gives CASSHPTENTGELFF.